This note documents a single T cell receptor beta chain sequence. Produced via immunoSEQ multiplex PCR; TCRdb's table is partial and in-frame only. The sample contains 300,000 to 500,000 clones, around 90% of which appear only once. The source of the sample is a study of blood T cell repertoires in COVID-19. Material for sequencing was PBMCs or T cells enriched from blood (not recorded which). The TCR originated in a woman aged 40-49 years with acute COVID-19.

The CDR3 loop reads CASSLDITRTDTQYF. DNA for the CDR3: TGCGCCAGCAGCTTGGACATAACCCGCACAGATACGCAGTATTTT. The V call is TRBV5-1, the J call TRBJ2-3; D remains unclear. Trimming pared 0 bases from V and 1 base from J, leaving 9 bases between. The CDR3 is made up of 15 amino acids. Germline CDR1 SGHRS, CDR2 YFSETQ. The whole variable domain, filled in from reference TRBV5-1 and TRBJ2-3, reads KAGVTQTPRYLIKTRGQQVTLSCSPISGHRSVSWYQQTPGQGLQFLFEYFSETQRNKGNFPGRFSGRQFSNSRSEMNVSTLELGDSALYLCASSLDITRTDTQYFGPGTRLTVL.